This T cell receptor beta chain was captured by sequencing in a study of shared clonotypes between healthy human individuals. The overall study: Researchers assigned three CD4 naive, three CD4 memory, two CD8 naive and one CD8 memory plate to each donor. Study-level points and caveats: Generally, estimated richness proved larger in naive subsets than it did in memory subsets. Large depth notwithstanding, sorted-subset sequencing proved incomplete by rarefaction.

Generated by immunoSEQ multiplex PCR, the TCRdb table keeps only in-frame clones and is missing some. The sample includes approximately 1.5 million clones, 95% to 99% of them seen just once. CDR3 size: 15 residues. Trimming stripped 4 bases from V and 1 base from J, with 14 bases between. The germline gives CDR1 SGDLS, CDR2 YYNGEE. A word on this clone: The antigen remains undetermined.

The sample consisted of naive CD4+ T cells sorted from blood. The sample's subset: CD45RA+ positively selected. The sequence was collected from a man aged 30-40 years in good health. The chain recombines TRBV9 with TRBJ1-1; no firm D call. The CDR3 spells CASSPPTTENTEAFF. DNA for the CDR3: TGTGCCAGCAGCCCCCCGACGACGGAGAACACTGAAGCTTTCTTT.